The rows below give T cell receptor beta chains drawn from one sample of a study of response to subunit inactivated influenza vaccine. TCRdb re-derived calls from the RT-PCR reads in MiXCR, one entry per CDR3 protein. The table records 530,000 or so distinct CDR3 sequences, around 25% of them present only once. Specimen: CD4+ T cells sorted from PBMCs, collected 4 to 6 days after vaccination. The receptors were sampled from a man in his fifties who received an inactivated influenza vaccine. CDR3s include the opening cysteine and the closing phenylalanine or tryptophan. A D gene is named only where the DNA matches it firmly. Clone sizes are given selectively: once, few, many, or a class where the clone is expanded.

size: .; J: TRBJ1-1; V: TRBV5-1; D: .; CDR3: CASSLGLGLSANTEAFF; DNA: TGCGCCAGCAGCTTGGGGTTAGGGCTATCTGCGAACACTGAAGCTTTCTTT
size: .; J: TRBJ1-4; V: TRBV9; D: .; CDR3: CASSEGINEKLFF; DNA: TGTGCCAGCAGCGAGGGCATCAATGAAAAACTGTTTTTT
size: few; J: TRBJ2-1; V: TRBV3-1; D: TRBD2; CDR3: CASRKLAGEQFF; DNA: TGTGCCAGCAGGAAACTAGCGGGTGAGCAGTTCTTC
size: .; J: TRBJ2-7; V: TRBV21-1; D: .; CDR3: CASSRILRDREIKAYEQYF; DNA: TGTGCCAGCAGCCGCATTTTGCGGGACAGAGAAATCAAAGCCTACGAGCAGTACTTC
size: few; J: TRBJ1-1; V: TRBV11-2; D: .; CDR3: CASSFLDGKAFF; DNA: TGTGCCAGCAGCTTTTTGGACGGGAAGGCTTTCTTT
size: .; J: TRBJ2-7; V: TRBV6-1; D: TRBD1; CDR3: CASRAGQAAYEQYF; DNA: TGTGCCAGCAGGGCGGGACAGGCCGCCTACGAGCAGTACTTC
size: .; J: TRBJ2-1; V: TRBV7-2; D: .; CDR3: CASSLGLRNEQFF; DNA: TGTGCCAGCAGCTTAGGACTGCGGAATGAGCAGTTCTTC
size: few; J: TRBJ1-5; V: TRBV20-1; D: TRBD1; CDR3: CSARPRQGGQPQHF; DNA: TGCAGTGCTAGACCCAGACAGGGTGGACAGCCCCAGCATTTT
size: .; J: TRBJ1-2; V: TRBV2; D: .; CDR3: CASSEGGSYGYTF; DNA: TGTGCCAGCAGTGAAGGGGGCAGCTATGGCTACACCTTC
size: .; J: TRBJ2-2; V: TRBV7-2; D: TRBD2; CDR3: CASNPLAGYNTGELFF; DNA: TGTGCCAGCAATCCCCTAGCGGGATATAACACCGGGGAGCTGTTTTTT
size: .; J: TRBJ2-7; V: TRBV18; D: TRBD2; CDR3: CASSQPSGAGSYEQYF; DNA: TGTGCCAGCTCACAACCTAGCGGGGCCGGCTCCTACGAGCAGTACTTC
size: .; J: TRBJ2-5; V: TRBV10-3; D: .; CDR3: CATKQGTQETQYF; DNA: TGTGCCACCAAACAGGGAACCCAAGAGACCCAGTACTTC
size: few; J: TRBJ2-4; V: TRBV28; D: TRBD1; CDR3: CASSFRGMGLAKNIQYF; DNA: TGTGCCAGCAGTTTCAGGGGGATGGGTTTAGCCAAAAACATTCAGTACTTC
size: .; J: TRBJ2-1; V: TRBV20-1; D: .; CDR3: CSARDRVKVNNEQFF; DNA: TGCAGTGCTAGAGATCGGGTGAAAGTGAACAATGAGCAGTTCTTC
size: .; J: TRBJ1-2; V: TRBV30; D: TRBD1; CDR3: CAWSVWTGHNYGYTF; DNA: TGTGCCTGGAGTGTCTGGACAGGGCACAACTATGGCTACACCTTC
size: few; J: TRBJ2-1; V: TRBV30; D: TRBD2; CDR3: CAWSVLPASGRPSSYNEQFF; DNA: TGTGCCTGGAGTGTACTTCCAGCTAGCGGGAGGCCTAGCTCCTACAATGAGCAGTTCTTC
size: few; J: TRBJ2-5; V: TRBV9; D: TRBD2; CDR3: CASSVGSQSGSGSLVTQYF; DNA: TGTGCCAGCAGCGTAGGGTCTCAAAGCGGGAGTGGGTCCCTGGTGACCCAGTACTTC
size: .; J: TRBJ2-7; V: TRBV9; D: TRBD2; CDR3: CASSVDAGVGYEQYF; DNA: TGTGCCAGCAGCGTAGACGCGGGAGTGGGGTACGAGCAGTACTTC
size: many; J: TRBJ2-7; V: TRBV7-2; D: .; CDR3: CASSLNANSYEQYF; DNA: TGTGCCAGCAGCTTAAACGCCAACTCCTACGAGCAGTACTTC
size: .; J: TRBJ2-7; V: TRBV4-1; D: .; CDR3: CASSQIGTSYEQYF; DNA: TGCGCCAGCAGCCAAATCGGGACAAGCTACGAGCAGTACTTC
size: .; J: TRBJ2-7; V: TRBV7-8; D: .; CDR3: CASSPRSYEQYF; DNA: TGTGCCAGCAGCCCCCGATCCTACGAGCAGTACTTC
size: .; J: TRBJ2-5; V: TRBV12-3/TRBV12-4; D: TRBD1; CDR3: CASGTPGQGRETQYF; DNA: TGTGCCAGCGGAACCCCGGGACAGGGAAGAGAGACCCAGTACTTC
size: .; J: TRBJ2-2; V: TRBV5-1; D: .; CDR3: CASSLAGTSSTGELFF; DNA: TGCGCCAGCAGCTTGGCAGGAACGAGCAGCACCGGGGAGCTGTTTTTT
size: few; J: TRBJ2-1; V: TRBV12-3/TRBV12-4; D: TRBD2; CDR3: CASSPAGGPFQFF; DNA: TGTGCCAGCAGTCCAGCGGGAGGGCCCTTCCAGTTCTTC
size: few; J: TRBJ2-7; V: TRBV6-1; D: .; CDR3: CASSQSGTGGMTTFREQYF; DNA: TGTGCCAGCAGTCAGAGCGGGACAGGAGGCATGACAACATTTCGGGAGCAGTACTTC
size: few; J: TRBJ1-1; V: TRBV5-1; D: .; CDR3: CASSLAPHGTEAFF; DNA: TGCGCCAGCAGCTTGGCCCCACATGGCACTGAAGCTTTCTTT
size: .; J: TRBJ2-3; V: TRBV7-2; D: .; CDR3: CASSLVATSTDTQYF; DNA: TGTGCCAGCAGCTTGGTAGCGACTAGCACAGATACGCAGTATTTT
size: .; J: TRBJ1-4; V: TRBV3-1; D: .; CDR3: CASSSTVGEKLFF; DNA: TGTGCCAGCAGCTCCACCGTGGGTGAAAAACTGTTTTTT
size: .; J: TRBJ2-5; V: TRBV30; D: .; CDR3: CAWSVTRSYTETQYF; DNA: TGTGCCTGGAGTGTAACTAGATCATATACAGAGACCCAGTACTTC
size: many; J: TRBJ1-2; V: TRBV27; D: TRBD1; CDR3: CASSLYQGDIYGYTF; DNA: TGTGCCAGCAGTTTGTATCAGGGGGACATCTATGGCTACACCTTC
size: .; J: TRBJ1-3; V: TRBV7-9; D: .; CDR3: CASSLEGQSSGNTIYF; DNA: TGTGCCAGCAGCTTAGAAGGACAGAGCTCTGGAAACACCATATATTTT
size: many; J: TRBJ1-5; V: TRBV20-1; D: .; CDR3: CSARTPRDQPQHF; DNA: TGCAGTGCTAGGACACCGAGGGATCAGCCCCAGCATTTT
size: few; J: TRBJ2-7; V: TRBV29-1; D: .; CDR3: CSVVGQRSYEQYF; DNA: TGCAGCGTTGTCGGACAGCGCTCCTACGAGCAGTACTTC
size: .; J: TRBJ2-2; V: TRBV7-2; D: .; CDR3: CASSPMETGELFF; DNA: TGTGCCAGCAGCCCCATGGAAACCGGGGAGCTGTTTTTT
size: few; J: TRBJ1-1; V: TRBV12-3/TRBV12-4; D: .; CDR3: CASSLGARLTEAFF; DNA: TGTGCCAGCAGTTTAGGGGCCAGGCTTACTGAAGCTTTCTTT
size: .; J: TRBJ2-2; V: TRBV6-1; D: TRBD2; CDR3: CASSPSKGLDYTGELFF; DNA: TGTGCCAGCAGCCCCAGTAAGGGACTAGACTACACCGGGGAGCTGTTTTTT
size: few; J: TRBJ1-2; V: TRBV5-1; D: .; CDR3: CASREAQNFYGYTF; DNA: TGCGCCAGTCGGGAGGCCCAGAATTTCTATGGCTACACCTTC
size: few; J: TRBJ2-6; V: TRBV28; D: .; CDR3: CASSFASGANVLTF; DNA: TGTGCCAGCAGTTTCGCCTCTGGGGCCAACGTCCTGACTTTC